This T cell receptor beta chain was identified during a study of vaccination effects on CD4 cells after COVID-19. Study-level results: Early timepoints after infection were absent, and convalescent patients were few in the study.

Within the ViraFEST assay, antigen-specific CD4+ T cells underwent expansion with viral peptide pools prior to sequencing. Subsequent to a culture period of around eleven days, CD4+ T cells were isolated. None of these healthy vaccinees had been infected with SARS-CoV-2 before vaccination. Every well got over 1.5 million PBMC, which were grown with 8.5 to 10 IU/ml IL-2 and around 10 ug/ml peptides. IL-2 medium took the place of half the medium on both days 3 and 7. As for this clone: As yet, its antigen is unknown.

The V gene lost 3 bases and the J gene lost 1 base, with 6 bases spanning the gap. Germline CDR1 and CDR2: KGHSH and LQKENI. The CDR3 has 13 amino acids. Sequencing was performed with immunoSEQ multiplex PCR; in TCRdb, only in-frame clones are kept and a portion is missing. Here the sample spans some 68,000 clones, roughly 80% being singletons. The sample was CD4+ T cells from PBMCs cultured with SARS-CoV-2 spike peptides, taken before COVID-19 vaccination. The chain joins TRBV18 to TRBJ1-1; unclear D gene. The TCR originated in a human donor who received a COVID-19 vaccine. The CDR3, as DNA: TGTGCCAGCTCACCCTCCCCGAACACTGAAGCTTTCTTT. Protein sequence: CASSPSPNTEAFF.